This T cell receptor (beta chain) was profiled in a study of identical twins. Findings of the study overall: Beta clonotypes that were abundant in cord blood contained fewer insertions, a pattern absent from memory repertoires.

Notes on this clonotype: Its target is unknown.

After template switching added a universal primer site, the resulting cDNA carried unique molecular identifiers. TCRdb reprocessed the 5' RACE reads via MiXCR and lists one record per CDR3 protein. The sample gives a few hundred thousand distinct CDR3 sequences, 20% to 25% of which show up once; 2.9% is in the top ten. Germline loops: CDR1 SGHVS, CDR2 FQNEAQ. The CDR3 covers 19 residues. The junction had 14 bases not matched to a gene; V was cut back by 5 bases and J by 4 bases. The same data also went into a second study, on T cells expressing NK-cell markers.

This TCR was recovered from a woman aged 18-29 years in good health. The chain has TRBV7-8 and TRBJ2-1; 13 bases are a match to TRBD2. The sequenced sample consisted of CD4+ T cells sorted from blood. CDR3 coding DNA: TGTGCCAGCAGCACCCGAAGGACTAGCGGGAGATCGGGGTACAATGAGCAGTTCTTC. The encoded protein is CASSTRRTSGRSGYNEQFF.